This entry lists 3 T cell receptor beta chains sequenced from one sample in a study of T cell changes during pregnancy in multiple sclerosis. Clones were sequenced by immunoSEQ multiplex PCR, and TCRdb holds only the in-frame ones, with some missing. The sample consists of some 76,000 clones, 80% to 95% of them appearing once. This material consisted of CD4+ T cells from peripheral blood mononuclear cells, taken after pregnancy. These receptors all come from a female donor with multiple sclerosis, enrolled in a pregnancy study.

V usage is TRBV11-3 and J usage is TRBJ2-5; tentative D call: TRBD2 (5 bases). V was trimmed by 5 bases and J by 7 bases, leaving 17 bases between them. Looked up from germline, CDR1 is SGHNT and CDR2 is YENEEA. The CDR3 has 14 amino acids. CDR3 amino acids: CASSPSPGYGTQYF. In nucleotides, the CDR3 is TGTGCCAGCAGCCCCAGTCCGGGATACGGGACCCAGTACTTC.

V gene TRBV6-5 combines with J gene TRBJ2-5; perhaps TRBD1 as D (5 bases). The V gene lost 2 bases and the J gene lost 1 base, with 5 bases spanning the gap. Germline CDR1 is MNHEY and CDR2 is SVGAGI. CDR3 size: 13 residues. CDR3: CASSYDSQETQYF. The CDR3 DNA reads TGTGCCAGCAGTTACGACAGCCAAGAGACCCAGTACTTC.

This chain joins TRBV9 and TRBJ1-1; D possibly corresponds to TRBD1 (5 bases). The CDR3 consists of 14 residues. Trimming pared 0 bases from V and 0 bases from J, leaving 6 bases between. CDR1 is SGDLS and CDR2 is YYNGEE in the germline V gene. The CDR3 spells CASSVAGMNTEAFF. Written as DNA, the CDR3 is TGTGCCAGCAGCGTAGCAGGGATGAACACTGAAGCTTTCTTT.